This TCR beta chain was retrieved from a study of T cell repertoires in ileal Crohn's disease. The protocol was immunoSEQ multiplex PCR, while the TCRdb copy is restricted to in-frame clones and leaves out a portion. The sample gives about 4,300 clones, 76% of which show up once; 16% is in the top ten. Sequencing was carried out using ileal tissue. The TCR was taken from an adult with Crohn's disease.

The CDR3 protein is CASSERLSVAGQDTQYF. The CDR3 bases are TGTGCCAGCAGTGAACGGCTTAGCGTGGCGGGGCAAGATACGCAGTATTTT. This sequence joins TRBV25-1 and TRBJ2-3, with a weak D call TRBD2 (6 bases). Looked up from germline, CDR1 is MGHDK and CDR2 is SYGVNS. V lost 2 bases, J lost 5 bases, and 20 bases lay in between. The CDR3 extends over 17 amino acids.